A single T cell receptor (beta chain) is shown here with its context. A junction end diverges from the germline sequence, so it may reflect a read error. A single record per CDR3 protein comes from TCRdb applying MiXCR to the reads. The sample shows about 50,000 distinct CDR3 sequences, less than 9.5% of them seen only once. CDR1 LGHNA and CDR2 YNFKEQ come from the germline V gene. This CDR3 spans 17 amino acids. The data were taken from a study of patients with pleural tuberculosis. V usage is TRBV4-2 and J usage is TRBJ2-3; 11 bases align to TRBD2. The clonotype originates from a human donor with pleural tuberculosis. The CDR3 DNA is TGTGCCAGCAGGCAAGGGACTAGCGGCCGGGGGACAGATACGCAGTATTTT. It codes for CASRQGTSGRGTDTQYF.